The 20 T cell receptor beta chains presented below share a single source sample, sequenced in a study of T cell changes during pregnancy in multiple sclerosis. The assay was immunoSEQ multiplex PCR, and TCRdb's table has in-frame clones only and misses some. The sample lists around 95,000 clones, roughly nine tenths occurring once. Sequencing used peripheral blood, obtained after pregnancy. The source of these receptors is a female donor in good health, enrolled as a control in a pregnancy study.

This chain connects TRBV27 to TRBJ2-2; 7 nucleotides line up with TRBD2. CDR1 and CDR2 from the germline V gene are MNHEY and SMNVEV (reference sequence). The V segment lost 3 bases and the J segment 3 bases; nucleotides outside the gene matches: 7. There are 16 residues in the CDR3. DNA for the CDR3: TGTGCCAGCAGTTTTATCCCTAGCGGTGACACCGGGGAGCTGTTTTTT. It yields the protein CASSFIPSGDTGELFF.

This chain connects TRBV7-2 to TRBJ2-7, with a tentative D call TRBD2 (5 bases). Per the germline V gene, CDR1 is SGHTA and CDR2 is FQGNSA. This CDR3 has 14 amino acids. Trimming removed 4 bases at V and 0 bases at J, with 10 bases between. The DNA for the CDR3 is TGTGCCAGCAGCTCCGGAGGAACCTCCTACGAGCAGTACTTC. As protein: CASSSGGTSYEQYF.

This chain links TRBV25-1 with TRBJ2-5; the D gene is possibly TRBD2 (5 bases). The CDR3 runs to 12 residues. Germline V gene lookup returns CDR1 MGHDK and CDR2 SYGVNS. Trimming removed 6 bases from V and 7 bases from J, with 12 bases in between. DNA of the CDR3: TGTGCCAGCAGGGACTTGGCGGGGACCCAGTACTTC. Amino acid sequence: CASRDLAGTQYF.

The chain recombines TRBV6-5 with TRBJ2-7, with 7 bases matching TRBD2. Germline CDR1 reads MNHEY; CDR2 reads SVGAGI. The J segment lost 4 bases and the V segment lost 6 bases, leaving 9 bases of the junction unmatched. The CDR3 spans 14 residues. The CDR3 DNA sequence: TGTGCCAGCAGCCGCCCGGGGGGATTTTACGAGCAGTACTTC. Translation gives CASSRPGGFYEQYF.

CDR3 amino acids: CASTPGTGANEQYF. CDR3 nucleotides: TGTGCCAGCACCCCCGGGACAGGGGCCAACGAGCAGTACTTC. The chain recombines TRBV6-5 with TRBJ2-7; TRBD1 aligns across 10 bases. CDR3 size: 14 residues. V was clipped by 7 bases and J by 5 bases; unmatched bases: 8. Germline CDR1 and CDR2: MNHEY and SVGAGI.

V gene TRBV5-1 combines with J gene TRBJ2-7; 11 bases are a match to TRBD1. The V segment lost 4 bases and the J segment 2 bases; nucleotides outside the gene matches: 2. The CDR3 loop spans 14 amino acids. Germline CDR1 and CDR2: SGHRS and YFSETQ. This chain's CDR3 is CASSPGQGAYEQYF. In DNA form, the CDR3 reads TGCGCCAGCAGCCCGGGACAGGGGGCCTACGAGCAGTACTTC.

The V call is TRBV6-1, the J call TRBJ1-1, with TRBD1 matching 7 bases. The CDR3 extends over 13 amino acids. V shed 4 bases, J shed 6 bases, and the junction held 5 bases outside the gene matches. CDR1 is MNHNS, CDR2 SASEGT, per germline. CDR3 nucleotides: TGTGCCAGCAGTGTACAGGGGCGAGCTGAAGCTTTCTTT. This encodes CASSVQGRAEAFF.

The V gene is TRBV29-1, the J gene TRBJ1-1; maybe TRBD1 (6 bases). Deletions cut 6 bases from V and 7 bases from J, with 9 bases between. Germline CDR1 reads SQVTM; CDR2 reads ANQGSEA. There are 10 residues in the CDR3. CDR3 nucleotide sequence: TGCAGCGTCCCGGACAGTGAAGCTTTCTTT. Translated: CSVPDSEAFF. The full variable domain, with the rest looked up from reference TRBV29-1 and TRBJ1-1, is SAVISQKPSRDICQRGTSLTIQCQVDSQVTMMFWYRQQPGQSLTLIATANQGSEATYESGFVIDKFPISRPNLTFSTLTVSNMSPEDSSIYLCSVPDSEAFFGQGTRLTVV.

The chain combines TRBV29-1 with TRBJ1-5; 11 bases align to TRBD1. V shed 6 bases, J shed 8 bases, and the junction held 6 bases outside the gene matches. The germline V gene encodes CDR1 SQVTM and CDR2 ANQGSEA. CDR3 length: 13 amino acids. CDR3 nucleotides: TGCAGCGTCGGACAGGGGGCTAAGGAGCCCCAGCATTTT. Protein sequence: CSVGQGAKEPQHF.

The V call is TRBV5-4, the J call TRBJ2-7; 7 bases are a match to TRBD1. This CDR3 spans 14 amino acids. J lost 0 bases, V lost 2 bases, and 2 bases had no gene match. CDR1 and CDR2 from the germline V gene are SGHNT and YYREEE (reference sequence). This chain's CDR3 is CASSLQGSSYEQYF. CDR3 bases: TGTGCCAGCAGCTTACAGGGGAGCTCCTACGAGCAGTACTTC.

The chain has TRBV4-2 and TRBJ2-5; D is possibly TRBD2 (7 bases). The V and J ends lost 4 bases and 3 bases respectively, with 15 bases between them. The CDR3 runs 15 residues. From germline, CDR1 is LGHNA and CDR2 YNFKEQ. In nucleotides, the CDR3 is TGTGCCAGCAGCCTAGAGGGGGGGGCCAAAGAGACCCAGTACTTC. Translated: CASSLEGGAKETQYF.

V gene TRBV6-5 combines with J gene TRBJ1-1, with D perhaps TRBD1 (5 bases). Germline-derived CDR1 and CDR2 are MNHEY and SVGAGI. The CDR3 extends over 15 amino acids. V was cut by 2 bases and J by 3 bases, with 13 bases left in between. The CDR3 loop is CASSYLRGWDTEAFF. The CDR3 DNA follows: TGTGCCAGCAGTTACCTTAGGGGTTGGGACACTGAAGCTTTCTTT.

This chain connects TRBV5-1 to TRBJ1-5; 8 bases are a match to TRBD1. The germline CDR1 and CDR2 sequences are SGHRS and YFSETQ. After removal of 4 bases from V and 3 bases from J, the junction contained 6 bases not matched to a gene. The CDR3 contains 15 residues. CDR3 nucleotide sequence: TGCGCCAGCAGCCCGACAGGGGTAAACAATCAGCCCCAGCATTTT. It yields the protein CASSPTGVNNQPQHF.

This clone was counted a single time. The chain is built from TRBV5-1 and TRBJ1-3; 7 bases are a match to TRBD1. The J segment lost 2 bases and the V segment lost 4 bases, leaving 6 bases of the junction unmatched. The CDR3 covers 15 residues. CDR1 is SGHRS, CDR2 YFSETQ, per germline. In DNA form, the CDR3 reads TGCGCCAGCAGCCAAGGGACAGCTCCTGGAAACACCATATATTTT. Translated, it gives CASSQGTAPGNTIYF.

The rearrangement joins TRBV15 to TRBJ2-1; 16 bases fit TRBD2. The CDR3 length is 19 residues. V shed 2 bases and J 4 bases; nucleotides not matched to a gene: 8. In germline, CDR1 is LNHNV, CDR2 YYDKDF (reference sequence). The CDR3 loop is CATSRLGGLAGGRYNEQFF. Written as DNA, the CDR3 is TGTGCCACCAGCAGACTTGGGGGACTAGCGGGGGGGCGTTACAATGAGCAGTTCTTC.

The table lists this clone with a count of one. This chain connects TRBV4-2 to TRBJ2-7; TRBD1 agrees at 7 bases. The length of the CDR3 is 15 residues. Germline V gene sequence: CDR1 LGHNA, CDR2 YNFKEQ. The V and J ends lost 0 bases and 3 bases, in that order; junction bases with no gene match: 5. CDR3 DNA sequence: TGTGCCAGCAGCCAAGATAGGGACAGCCTCTACGAGCAGTACTTC. As protein: CASSQDRDSLYEQYF.

The rearrangement joins TRBV19 to TRBJ2-7; 7 bases agree with TRBD2. This CDR3 has 14 residues. Germline CDR1 and CDR2: LNHDA and SQIVND (reference sequence). J lost 6 bases, V lost 6 bases, and 11 bases had no gene match. CDR3 residues: CASRGAGALSEQYF. The CDR3 DNA is TGTGCCAGTAGAGGGGCGGGAGCATTGTCCGAGCAGTACTTC.

The J gene is TRBJ1-1, the V gene TRBV4-1; perhaps TRBD1 as D (6 bases). This CDR3 comprises 14 residues. The germline V gene has CDR1 MGHRA and CDR2 YSYEKL. Trimming removed 1 base at V and 2 bases at J, with 8 bases between. For the CDR3, the DNA is TGCGCCAGCAGCCAAGTAGGGACAAACACTGAAGCTTTCTTT. Its translation: CASSQVGTNTEAFF.

This chain joins TRBV29-1 and TRBJ2-4; tentatively, D is TRBD1 (6 bases). The CDR3 totals 13 residues. CDR1 and CDR2 (germline): SQVTM, ANQGSEA. Trimming removed 6 bases from V and 4 bases from J, with 13 bases in between. The CDR3 coding sequence is TGCAGCGTCACAGGGTTGGGGAAAAACATTCAGTACTTC. Protein product: CSVTGLGKNIQYF.

This clone was seen more than once but under ten times. The gene calls are TRBV27 and TRBJ2-7; 8 bases align to TRBD2. Germline V gene data show CDR1 as MNHEY and CDR2 as SMNVEV (reference sequence). V was clipped by 5 bases and J by 2 bases; unmatched bases: 8. CDR3 size: 15 residues. CDR3 residues: CASSTNGGAAYEQYF. The CDR3 DNA reads TGTGCCAGCAGTACCAACGGGGGGGCTGCCTACGAGCAGTACTTC.